This TCR beta chain came from a study of blood T cells in healthy people across ages. Combining a sample-barcoded 5' primer with a J-beta primer mix, a second PCR ran for about 7 to 12 cycles. No fewer than 3 million CDR3-containing paired-end reads came from each sample. TCRdb re-called the 5' RACE reads with MiXCR, one entry per CDR3 protein. The table includes 1.5 million to 2 million distinct CDR3 sequences, around 48% detected once. As concerns this clonotype: Its antigen is unidentified.

Every donor gave 9 to 10 milliliters of peripheral blood. Points from the study as a whole: CMV status of donors was not determined, possibly confounding expanded clonotype changes.

Per the germline V gene, CDR1 is MGHRA and CDR2 is YSYEKL. The V segment lost 4 bases and the J segment 3 bases; nucleotides outside the gene matches: 8. The CDR3 covers 15 residues. Specimen: blood. The chain links TRBV4-1 to TRBJ1-1, with 7 bases aligning to TRBD1. This clonotype was obtained from a woman aged 40 to 55 in good health. CDR3: CASSLSWDRDTEAFF. Here the CDR3 DNA reads TGCGCCAGCAGCCTCTCATGGGACAGAGACACTGAAGCTTTCTTT.